This TCR beta chain was sequenced for a study of T-cell reconstitution after alpha-beta-depleted transplantation in children. During its preparation, the TCRbeta library received unique molecular identifiers. Each CDR3 protein gets one entry after TCRdb re-called the PCR reads with MiXCR. The sample lists about a million distinct CDR3 sequences, 25% to 35% occurring once. The sample was PBMCs, mostly from graft donor cells, taken 360 days after TCRalphabeta/CD19-depleted stem cell transplant. The clonotype was recovered from a boy younger than two who had a stem cell transplant for SCID, so the T cells may come from the graft donor.

The CDR3 sequence is CASSVGQFKGHEQFF. In nucleotides, the CDR3 is TGCGCCAGCAGTGTAGGGCAGTTTAAGGGCCATGAGCAGTTCTTC. The chain has TRBV10-2 and TRBJ2-1; D is undetermined. Germline values: CDR1 WSHSY, CDR2 SAAADI. The V end lost 4 bases, the J end lost 8 bases, and 18 bases lay between the germline ends. This CDR3 region has 15 residues.